This T cell receptor (beta chain) was profiled in a study of blood T cells in healthy people across ages. V was clipped by 4 bases and J by 1 base; unmatched bases: 5. The CDR3 contains 14 residues. Germline V lookup: CDR1 DFQATT, CDR2 SNEGSKA (reference sequence). A J-beta primer mix and a sample-barcoded 5' primer were used in a second PCR of about 7 to 12 cycles. Any given sample supplied a minimum of 2.5 million CDR3-containing paired-end reads. TCRdb reprocessed the 5' RACE reads via MiXCR and lists one record per CDR3 protein. This sample has roughly 500,000 distinct CDR3 sequences, with about 25% found just once.

Sequences were obtained from blood. This sequence was found in a woman aged 70-85 years in good health. The rearrangement uses TRBV20-1 and TRBJ2-5; the match to TRBD2 covers 8 bases. The CDR3 DNA reads as TGCAGTGCTATTGCGGGGGGACTCCAAGAGACCCAGTACTTC. It translates to CSAIAGGLQETQYF.